This TCR beta chain comes out of a study of blood T cell repertoires in COVID-19 (dated by TCRdb to about 2020). About the investigation overall: Samples covering the acute and convalescent phases of COVID-19 were provided by collaborators in the United States, Italy and Spain. The sample metadata nearly always contained a de-identified subject ID, COVID-19 status, age in years and sex. Samples came from the ongoing ImmuneRACE study (first 160 participants) plus 1,254 subjects from 6 global collaborators. A freely available public database, intended as a resource for researchers studying the immune response to SARS-CoV-2, is where the repertoires were released. Subjects who had been exposed to COVID-19, were actively infected with it, or had recovered from it provided the deeply sampled blood TCRbeta repertoires that made up the dataset. The material from the prospective study consisted of cDNA or gDNA derived from T cells, B-cell-depleted T cells, or PBMCs. HLA class I and class II types, where available, came from metadata supplied by the sample provider rather than from assay-based typing. What the work shows at the level of the full study, not this receptor alone: How much clinical and demographic metadata was included differed by source and by participant, and the metadata was provided uncurated.

With respect to this clone: Its antigen is currently not known. No base qualities exist here, and no much larger clone lies one base off it.

TCRbeta CDR3 regions were amplified from genomic DNA using the immunoSEQ Assay, a bias-controlled multiplex PCR. Per the source publication's procedure: Within the assay, amplification of reference gene primers was used to estimate how many nucleated cells each sample contained. To quantify the absolute abundance of each unique TCRbeta CDR3 rearrangement, sequence reads were collapsed and filtered. For each sample, productive Simpson clonality was calculated by taking the square root of Simpson's diversity index across productive rearrangements. Here the immuneACCESS table is served through TCRdb, limited to in-frame sequences with V and J called. Missing clones are a known gap in these copies; in checked studies unresolved V genes cover under half, and the rest lacks a known reason. Clonal size and the V and J genes are those of that table, whereas D and trimming came from the DNA. Across this sample there are some 100,000 clones, with 70% to 90% seen only once. Under 7% of the sample comes from the top ten.

Via the germline V gene (reference sequence), CDR1 is SGHNT and CDR2 YYREEE. From the cysteine through the phenylalanine, the CDR3 covers 15 amino acids. Of all the DNA, just the CDR3 is kept, 45 bases in frame from base 1. At the junction V is shortened by 4 bases and J by 6 bases; bases outside the gene matches: 12. Each collaborating institution followed its own protocols to collect whole blood in K2EDTA tubes. For TCRbeta analysis, collaborators shipped samples as frozen whole blood, isolated PBMCs, or DNA extracted from either of those sample types. The chain is encoded by TRBV5-4 joined to TRBJ1-2, with 7 bases aligning to TRBD1. This TCR derives from a woman aged 55-70 years with acute or convalescent COVID-19. Input material: peripheral blood. The nucleotides read TGTGCCAGCAGCAAGGGACAGATCACACGGGATGGCTACACCTTC. Its product reads: CASSKGQITRDGYTF.